The 26 T cell receptor beta chains given below trace back to one sample, sequenced in a study of type 1 regulatory T cells. From the reads, TCRdb called clonotypes with MiXCR, one entry per CDR3 protein. The table includes about 97,000 distinct CDR3 sequences, 25% to 40% detected once. Sequencing was done on a sample of CD4+ T cells, either the whole sample or a sorted fraction (not recorded which). Receptors were obtained from a human donor in good health.

This clonotype was detected a few times. The chain has TRBV12-3 or TRBV12-4 and TRBJ1-6, with 10 bases matching TRBD1. The CDR3 is made up of 16 amino acids. V gave up 5 bases and J gave up 6 bases; unmatched junction bases: 7. CDR3 residues: CASSPVTGGFNSPLHF. DNA for the CDR3: TGTGCCAGCAGTCCAGTGACAGGGGGCTTTAATTCACCCCTCCACTTT.

The chain couples TRBV12-3 or TRBV12-4 to TRBJ2-7; D is undetermined. The CDR3 loop spans 13 amino acids. V was cut by 6 bases and J by 1 base, with 10 bases left in between. CDR3 residues: CASSPVVSYEQYF. The CDR3 bases are TGTGCCAGCAGCCCAGTTGTTTCCTACGAGCAGTACTTC.

The V and J genes are TRBV20-1 and TRBJ2-3; no clear D. Germline V gene data show CDR1 as DFQATT and CDR2 as SNEGSKA (reference sequence). This CDR3 comprises 17 residues. V was pared by 5 bases and J by 0 bases, with 21 bases between. The CDR3 sequence is CSASDTGPLPSTDTQYF. The DNA of the CDR3 is TGCAGTGCTTCAGACACGGGCCCTTTGCCTAGCACAGATACGCAGTATTTT.

The sample holds many counts of this clonotype. The gene calls are TRBV20-1 and TRBJ2-1; D might be TRBD1 (5 bases). Deletions cut 6 bases from V and 6 bases from J, with 15 bases between. The germline V gene encodes CDR1 DFQATT and CDR2 SNEGSKA (reference sequence). This CDR3 has 13 residues. CDR3 nucleotide sequence: TGCAGTGCGGACGACAGATCGGGCAATGAGCAGTTCTTC. Translating it yields CSADDRSGNEQFF.

This clonotype came up once. The V and J genes are TRBV24-1 and TRBJ2-7, with TRBD1 matching over 10 bases. Trimming at V came to 3 bases and at J to 5 bases, leaving 12 bases not matched to a gene. The CDR3 is 17 amino acids. Looked up from germline, CDR1 is KGHDR and CDR2 is SFDVKD. The CDR3 protein is CATSDVPGQGSGDEQYF. The CDR3 nucleotides read TGTGCCACCAGTGATGTACCGGGACAGGGGAGCGGCGACGAGCAGTACTTC.

The chain has TRBV30 and TRBJ2-5; D may correspond to TRBD1 or TRBD2 (6 bases each). The ends were cut back, 2 bases at V and 5 bases at J, with 15 bases in the middle. Per germline, CDR1 GTSNPN and CDR2 SVGIG (reference sequence). The CDR3 consists of 14 residues. Written as DNA, the CDR3 is TGTGCCTGGAGTCCAACGTTAGGGGGGGAGACCCAGTACTTC. This encodes CAWSPTLGGETQYF.

This clonotype was observed a handful of times. The chain links TRBV6-6 to TRBJ2-1; 11 positions match TRBD2. CDR1 and CDR2 (germline): MNHNY, SVGAGI (reference sequence). The junction had 6 bases not matched to a gene; V was cut back by 4 bases and J by 4 bases. CDR3 size: 16 residues. The CDR3 DNA is TGTGCCAGCAGTTCAACGACTAGCGGGACTTACAATGAGCAGTTCTTC. This encodes CASSSTTSGTYNEQFF.

The chain employs TRBV6-4 and TRBJ2-1; 9 nucleotides line up with TRBD1. CDR3 length: 15 residues. Germline lookup yields CDR1 MRHNA and CDR2 SNTAGT. V was clipped by 5 bases and J by 3 bases; unmatched bases: 5. CDR3 in amino acids: CASSRGTGIYNEQFF. DNA for the CDR3: TGTGCCAGCAGTCGCGGGACAGGGATCTACAATGAGCAGTTCTTC.

J is TRBJ2-1 and V is TRBV5-1; no clear D gene. The CDR3 spans 15 residues. V dropped 5 bases and J dropped 0 bases, with 12 bases sitting between them. Per germline, CDR1 SGHRS and CDR2 YFSETQ. The CDR3 nucleotides are TGCGCCAGCAGTTCGCAGACAAGCTCCTACAATGAGCAGTTCTTC. Translated: CASSSQTSSYNEQFF.

The chain employs TRBV4-2 and TRBJ2-7; tentatively, D is TRBD1 (5 bases). CDR3 length: 13 residues. V was cut by 0 bases and J by 5 bases, with 8 bases left in between. CDR1 LGHNA and CDR2 YNFKEQ come from the germline V gene. CDR3 sequence reads: CASSQEEGDEQYF. CDR3 sequence (DNA): TGTGCCAGCAGCCAAGAGGAAGGGGACGAGCAGTACTTC.

The table lists this clonotype with a few counts. The chain combines TRBV20-1 with TRBJ1-3; the D gene is possibly TRBD1 (5 bases). Trimming took off 6 bases at V and 1 base at J, with 16 bases between the two ends. The CDR3 length is 15 residues. Germline V gives CDR1 DFQATT, CDR2 SNEGSKA (reference sequence). The CDR3 sequence: CSATRPGQSGNTIYF. The DNA for the CDR3 is TGCAGTGCGACTAGACCAGGGCAGTCTGGAAACACCATATATTTT.

This clonotype turned up a few times. The CDR3 sequence is CAISEDTGQGQPQHF. The CDR3 DNA reads TGTGCCATCAGTGAGGACACGGGACAGGGCCAGCCCCAGCATTTT. The chain is built from TRBV10-3 and TRBJ1-5; 9 nucleotides agree with TRBD1. This CDR3 comprises 15 residues. Germline V CDR1 and CDR2: ENHRY, SYGVKD. Trimming cost V 2 bases and J 7 bases; bases outside gene matches: 6.

The CDR3: CASSSPGGQNEKLFF. The CDR3 DNA reads as TGTGCCAGTAGTAGCCCAGGGGGCCAGAATGAAAAACTGTTTTTT. The rearrangement joins TRBV19 to TRBJ1-4, with 8 bases matching TRBD1. The CDR3 totals 15 residues. V was clipped by 4 bases and J by 5 bases; unmatched bases: 6. Germline CDR1 reads LNHDA; CDR2 reads SQIVND (reference sequence).

This clonotype came up a few times. The rearrangement uses TRBV12-3 or TRBV12-4 and TRBJ2-3; 12 nucleotides agree with TRBD2. The CDR3 runs 16 residues. The ends lost 9 bases at V and 2 bases at J; junction bases unmatched: 9. The CDR3 loop reads CASLAGGYGATDTQYF. CDR3 in DNA: TGTGCCAGTCTAGCGGGGGGGTATGGGGCCACAGATACGCAGTATTTT.

This clonotype was seen more than once but under ten times. The V call is TRBV5-4, the J call TRBJ1-6, with 8 positions matching TRBD1. The V gene end was trimmed by 4 bases and the J gene end by 7 bases; junction bases not matched to a gene: 4. This CDR3 region has 14 residues. Germline assignment: CDR1 SGHNT and CDR2 YYREEE (reference sequence). CDR3 in amino acids: CASSKDRENSPLHF. CDR3 in DNA: TGTGCCAGCAGCAAGGACAGGGAGAATTCACCCCTCCACTTT.

This clonotype occurred a few times. V and J are TRBV25-1 and TRBJ2-7, with D perhaps TRBD2 (5 bases). CDR1 is MGHDK, CDR2 SYGVNS, per germline. The CDR3 is 11 residues long. With 11 bases removed from V and 5 bases from J, the gap between germline ends came to 13 bases. The CDR3 region is CASSWGDEQYF. CDR3 nucleotides: TGTGCCTCCTCCTGGGGAGACGAGCAGTACTTC.

This clonotype was counted only a few times. The J gene is TRBJ1-1, the V gene TRBV20-1, with 7 bases matching TRBD1. J was trimmed by 4 bases and V by 6 bases; bases with no gene match: 11. Germline CDR1 and CDR2: DFQATT and SNEGSKA (reference sequence). The CDR3 covers 14 residues. In nucleotides, the CDR3 is TGCAGTGCGCCCAGGCCAGGGGGTGGCACTGAAGCTTTCTTT. Translation: CSAPRPGGGTEAFF.

The chain carries TRBV12-3 or TRBV12-4 and TRBJ2-3, with D hard to call. Deletions cut 4 bases from V and 3 bases from J, with 8 bases between. The CDR3 has 13 residues. This chain's CDR3 is CASSYTGTDTQYF. CDR3 sequence (DNA): TGTGCCAGCAGTTATACCGGAACAGATACGCAGTATTTT.

In its sample, this clonotype was seen a few times. CDR3 nucleotides: TGTGCCAGCAGCTTAGCTACTAGCGGGAGTCCTTCCGAGCAGTACTTC. It codes for CASSLATSGSPSEQYF. The J gene is TRBJ2-7, the V gene TRBV7-2; TRBD2 matches 11 bases. V shed 0 bases, J shed 6 bases, and the junction held 7 bases outside the gene matches. This CDR3 comprises 16 residues. Germline CDR1 and CDR2: SGHTA and FQGNSA.

The genes are TRBV29-1 and TRBJ2-1; maybe TRBD2 (6 bases). The CDR3 is 13 residues long. The germline V and J ends were trimmed by 7 bases and 6 bases, with 16 bases remaining between them. Germline CDR1 reads SQVTM; CDR2 reads ANQGSEA. CDR3 coding DNA: TGCAGCGCACAGCGCGCGGGACGCAATGAGCAGTTCTTC. Protein product: CSAQRAGRNEQFF.

This clonotype was seen a handful of times. The V and J genes are TRBV13 and TRBJ2-7; D not resolved. The CDR3 has 12 residues. The ends were cut back, 3 bases at V and 7 bases at J, with 10 bases in the middle. Germline-derived CDR1 and CDR2 are PRHDT and FYEKMQ (reference sequence). CDR3 in amino acids: CASSFKGAEQYF. The CDR3 DNA follows: TGTGCCAGCAGCTTTAAGGGTGCGGAGCAGTACTTC.

This rearrangement joins TRBV15 to TRBJ2-7, with no clear D. The CDR3 has 14 residues. V lost 0 bases and J 0 bases, leaving 6 bases between the germline ends. From germline, CDR1 is LNHNV and CDR2 YYDKDF (reference sequence). CDR3 amino acids: CATSREPSSYEQYF. CDR3 nucleotide sequence: TGTGCCACCAGCAGAGAACCTAGCTCCTACGAGCAGTACTTC.

This rearrangement joins TRBV4-1 to TRBJ2-1; D perhaps matches TRBD2 (5 bases). CDR1 MGHRA and CDR2 YSYEKL come from the germline V gene. Trimming removed 1 base from V and 6 bases from J, with 13 bases in between. This CDR3 has 15 amino acids. The CDR3 region is CASSQAVTSFNEQFF. The CDR3 DNA follows: TGCGCCAGCAGCCAAGCGGTCACTAGTTTCAATGAGCAGTTCTTC.

The chain is built from TRBV29-1 and TRBJ2-7, with TRBD1 matching over 7 bases. Germline V gene sequence: CDR1 SQVTM, CDR2 ANQGSEA. This CDR3 contains 12 residues. Unmatched junction bases numbered 3, after V lost 4 bases and J lost 3 bases. The CDR3 loop is CSVVQGFYEQYF. As DNA, the CDR3 is TGCAGCGTTGTACAGGGGTTCTACGAGCAGTACTTC.

The rearrangement joins TRBV3-1 to TRBJ1-1; D is uncertain. This CDR3 is 12 amino acids long. The germline CDR1 and CDR2 sequences are LGHDT and YNNKEL (reference sequence). The V and J ends lost 3 bases and 7 bases respectively, with 9 bases between them. CDR3 residues: CASSQADGEAFF. CDR3 coding DNA: TGTGCCAGCAGCCAGGCGGACGGTGAAGCTTTCTTT.

The chain links TRBV7-9 to TRBJ2-2; 8 bases fit TRBD1. CDR1 and CDR2 (germline): SEHNR, FQNEAQ (reference sequence). The CDR3 sequence is 14 residues long. V shed 5 bases and J 4 bases; nucleotides not matched to a gene: 3. Here the CDR3 DNA reads TGTGCCAGCAGCGAAACAGGGGGCACCGGGGAGCTGTTTTTT. It encodes CASSETGGTGELFF.